Below, one TCR beta chain is given with its context. The authors' processing: Nucleated cell number was recorded as an estimate derived from reference gene primer amplification. The method was immunoSEQ multiplex PCR; TCRdb's version includes in-frame clones alone and lacks a portion of them. V, J and clone size derive from that table, while D and trimming were established from the DNA sequence. There are approximately 150,000 clones in the sample; 84% occur only once, and 7.2% lies in the top ten. This sample stems from a study of blood T cell repertoires in COVID-19. Across the study: COVID-19 samples, acute and convalescent, were from the United States, Italy and Spain. The analysed material was cDNA or gDNA that came from T cells, B-cell-depleted T cells, or PBMCs.

This receptor was obtained from a woman aged 45-59 years in a cohort sampled during active or convalescent COVID-19. The sequencing input was peripheral blood.

The CDR3 loop is CASSLQGACSGFPRADTQYF. The CDR3 DNA reads TGTGCCAGCAGCTTGCAGGGGGCATGTAGCGGGTTCCCTCGGGCAGATACGCAGTATTTT. The chain combines TRBV21-1 with TRBJ2-3; the DNA was not used to check the table's D call, TRBD1. TRBV21-1 is designated a pseudogene. The CDR3 is 20 residues long.